This T cell receptor (beta chain) emerged from a study of blood T cells in healthy people across ages. General study results and limits: Comparison with aged donors showed that long-lived donors had more naive CD4+ cells and higher diversity. Higher naive T cell percentage went strongly together with higher TCR beta diversity. What prevented conclusive comparison of naive and antigen-experienced cells was that PBMCs were unsorted.

For this clonotype: Its antigen is unknown.

Individuals who donated were healthy Caucasians from Russia aged 6 to 90. Next came a second PCR, run for 7 to 11 cycles, which used a sample-barcoded 5' primer along with a J-beta primer mix. TCRdb itself ran the 5' RACE reads through MiXCR, one entry per CDR3 protein. The sample includes 1.8 million or so distinct CDR3 sequences, about two fifths seen only once; the top ten take more than 20%. Germline V gene data show CDR1 as LGHDT and CDR2 as YNNKEL (reference sequence). V gave up 4 bases and J gave up 3 bases; unmatched junction bases: 14. This CDR3 is built from 18 residues. The source of this sequence is a human donor in good health. Sequenced input: blood. The chain recombines TRBV3-1 with TRBJ1-2; 10 nucleotides match TRBD1. The CDR3 loop is CASSLLTGGNFGDYGYTF. The CDR3, as DNA: TGTGCCAGCAGCCTGCTGACAGGGGGCAACTTCGGGGACTATGGCTACACCTTC.